These T cell receptor beta chains were read from a single sample in a study of CD8 T cells in ankylosing spondylitis. One entry per CDR3 protein results from TCRdb running MiXCR on the 5' RACE reads. The table lists nearly 25,000 distinct CDR3 sequences, 17% of them singletons, with 25% to 30% in the top ten. The sample consisted of blood. These receptors all stem from a male donor with ankylosing spondylitis or in good health (not recorded which). Each CDR3 is given with its conserved first and last residue. The order of the fields is V gene, CDR3 protein.

V: TRBV6-1; CDR3: CASSSPGQGAHDTQYF
V: TRBV20-1; CDR3: CSWTGYNEQFF
V: TRBV6-2/TRBV6-3; CDR3: CASSVISTDTQYF
V: TRBV28; CDR3: CASRVKGPYGYTF
V: TRBV29-1; CDR3: CSVEVDTEAFF
V: TRBV24-1; CDR3: CATSDPRSQDGTQYF
V: TRBV5-1; CDR3: CASTFGGSEAFF
V: TRBV14; CDR3: CASSQVGGTVVVDNEQFF
V: TRBV7-2; CDR3: CASSPTGAMLNTEAFF
V: TRBV18; CDR3: CASSPRSGRKNEQFF
V: TRBV6-6; CDR3: CASSYPQGAVNIQYF
V: TRBV6-2/TRBV6-3; CDR3: CASSYGHFGTGGPAKNIQYF
V: TRBV5-1; CDR3: CASNTGAARDTQYF
V: TRBV9; CDR3: CASSVTGLQETQYF
V: TRBV6-2/TRBV6-3; CDR3: CASRPPGQDYGYTF
V: TRBV3-1; CDR3: CASSQDVSQPQHF
V: TRBV28; CDR3: CASSLTETNYGYTF
V: TRBV10-3; CDR3: CAISLDRGPGANVLTF
V: TRBV11-2; CDR3: CASSFSGKDTQYF
V: TRBV20-1; CDR3: CSATPSRAGELFF
V: TRBV2; CDR3: CASSAAGFEKLFF
V: TRBV7-2; CDR3: CASSLISLAGSGTQYF
V: TRBV7-9; CDR3: CASRSTRTSGRSYNEQFF
V: TRBV20-1; CDR3: CSAPADSETSGANVLTF
V: TRBV10-3; CDR3: CAGRKAGGMNTEAFF
V: TRBV6-5; CDR3: CASSYSTGAGAPETQYF
V: TRBV6-2/TRBV6-3; CDR3: CASSWVTAVDNEQFF
V: TRBV5-1; CDR3: CASSLLGTIEQFF
V: TRBV29-1; CDR3: CSVVGQGSYNEQFF
V: TRBV29-1; CDR3: CSVEGGTGELFF
V: TRBV6-5; CDR3: CASSYQAGYTQYF
V: TRBV20-1; CDR3: CSAREIAGVVTQCF
V: TRBV29-1; CDR3: CSVRANSQETQYF
V: TRBV7-2; CDR3: CASSLVSGASWTDTQYF
V: TRBV7-2; CDR3: CASTLGPTYEQYF
V: TRBV5-1; CDR3: CASSKDRGDTEAFF
V: TRBV7-9; CDR3: CASSLGAGPMNTEAFF
V: TRBV20-1; CDR3: CSARVGTRLSLHF
V: TRBV15; CDR3: CATSRDPRGDEAFF
V: TRBV12-3/TRBV12-4; CDR3: CASSLRIQQETQYF